These 23 T cell receptor beta chains were sequenced from one sample in a study of cytomegalovirus exposure and HLA in healthy donors. Assay used: immunoSEQ multiplex PCR; TCRdb lists only in-frame clones, some missing. The table lists more than 150,000 clones, roughly 80% of them singletons, with 2.5% to 3% in the top ten. The material sequenced was PBMCs. The receptors originated from a woman aged 18-29 years in good health and CMV-seropositive.

This clone occurred once. The rearrangement joins TRBV25-1 to TRBJ1-3; D gene uncertain. Germline CDR1 MGHDK, CDR2 SYGVNS. V was trimmed by 3 bases and J by 4 bases, leaving 13 bases between them. The length of the CDR3 is 15 residues. CDR3 in amino acids: CASSDLGLPGNTIYF. CDR3 bases: TGTGCCAGCAGTGACCTCGGACTTCCCGGAAACACCATATATTTT. The variable domain in full, completed from reference TRBV25-1 and TRBJ1-3, reads EADIYQTPRYLVIGTGKKITLECSQTMGHDKMYWYQQDPGMELHLIHYSYGVNSTEKGDLSSESTVSRIRTEHFPLTLESARPSHTSQYLCASSDLGLPGNTIYFGEGSWLTVV.

Only one count was recorded for this clone. V is TRBV2 and J is TRBJ2-5; 8 bases agree with TRBD1. Looked up from germline, CDR1 is SNHLY and CDR2 is FYNNEI. The CDR3 is 14 amino acids. V was pared by 5 bases and J by 4 bases, with 6 bases of the junction left unmatched. The CDR3, as DNA: TGTGCCAGCAGTCCAGGGGGCTTGGGAGAGACCCAGTACTTC. The encoded protein is CASSPGGLGETQYF.

V and J are TRBV4-1 and TRBJ2-7; 8 bases fit TRBD1. This CDR3 comprises 15 residues. V was clipped by 2 bases and J by 6 bases; unmatched bases: 9. CDR1 and CDR2 from the germline V gene are MGHRA and YSYEKL. The CDR3 bases are TGCGCCAGCAGCCAAACGGTCGACAGGGGAGGCGAGCAGTACTTC. Protein sequence: CASSQTVDRGGEQYF.

This chain joins TRBV19 and TRBJ2-3, with 8 nucleotides matching TRBD1. CDR1 and CDR2 (germline): LNHDA, SQIVND (reference sequence). The CDR3 loop spans 15 amino acids. J gave up 4 bases and V 6 bases, and 9 bases lay outside the gene matches. The CDR3 here is CASSPQGEGADTQYF. CDR3 DNA: TGTGCCAGTAGCCCACAGGGGGAAGGGGCAGATACGCAGTATTTT.

The V call is TRBV29-1, the J call TRBJ2-7, with D possibly TRBD2 on 5 matching bases. The CDR3 totals 14 residues. Trimming pared 4 bases from V and 2 bases from J, leaving 15 bases between. Germline values: CDR1 SQVTM, CDR2 ANQGSEA. This chain's CDR3 is CSVGSLVSPYEQYF. CDR3 sequence (DNA): TGCAGCGTTGGATCACTAGTTTCCCCCTACGAGCAGTACTTC.

The V gene is TRBV7-6, the J gene TRBJ2-3; 9 nucleotides match TRBD2. In germline, CDR1 is SGHVS, CDR2 FNYEAQ. This CDR3 has 18 amino acids. J was trimmed by 4 bases and V by 0 bases; bases with no gene match: 11. CDR3 DNA: TGTGCCAGCAGCTTAGCCCCAATTAGCGGGGGCCAGGCAGATACGCAGTATTTT. Protein product: CASSLAPISGGQADTQYF. Together with reference TRBV7-6 and TRBJ2-3, the CDR3 gives the full variable domain: GAGVSQSPRYKVTKRGQDVALRCDPISGHVSLYWYRQALGQGPEFLTYFNYEAQQDKSGLPNDRFSAERPEGSISTLTIQRTEQRDSAMYRCASSLAPISGGQADTQYFGPGTRLTVL.

The chain couples TRBV27 to TRBJ2-1, with 11 bases matching TRBD1. From germline, CDR1 is MNHEY and CDR2 SMNVEV (reference sequence). This CDR3 is 13 amino acids long. V dropped 6 bases and J dropped 8; count of bases not matched to a gene: 3. CDR3: CASRRTGGDEQFF. The CDR3 coding sequence is TGTGCCAGCAGGCGGACAGGGGGCGATGAGCAGTTCTTC.

The rearrangement uses TRBV10-3 and TRBJ2-3, with D uncertain. Trimming removed 6 bases from V and 6 bases from J, with 10 bases in between. Germline V gives CDR1 ENHRY, CDR2 SYGVKD. The CDR3 length is 12 residues. CDR3 in amino acids: CAISLPSDTQYF. The CDR3 DNA is TGTGCCATCAGCCTCCCGAGCGATACGCAGTATTTT.

The chain combines TRBV9 with TRBJ1-3; 7 positions agree with TRBD1. V dropped 3 bases and J dropped 11; count of bases not matched to a gene: 11. Germline lookup yields CDR1 SGDLS and CDR2 YYNGEE. The CDR3 runs 14 residues. The CDR3 DNA is TGTGCCAGCAGCGCTAGTGGAGGGGGCCACGCCATATATTTT. It specifies CASSASGGGHAIYF.

The rearrangement joins TRBV25-1 to TRBJ2-1, with D unresolved. The V gene lost 3 bases and the J gene lost 6 bases, with 12 bases spanning the gap. Germline V gives CDR1 MGHDK, CDR2 SYGVNS. The CDR3 is 14 residues long. This chain's CDR3 is CASSDLGPTNEQFF. For the CDR3, the DNA is TGTGCCAGCAGTGACTTGGGCCCTACCAATGAGCAGTTCTTC.

The rearrangement joins TRBV19 to TRBJ1-1, with TRBD1 matching over 9 bases. Germline CDR1 is LNHDA and CDR2 is SQIVND (reference sequence). This CDR3 has 18 amino acids. V lost 1 base, J lost 5 bases, and 14 bases stayed unmatched. CDR3 region: CASSIGSVPGTGRTEAFF. The CDR3 bases are TGTGCCAGTAGTATAGGCTCCGTCCCCGGGACAGGGAGAACTGAAGCTTTCTTT.

The gene calls are TRBV4-1 and TRBJ2-2, with TRBD2 matching over 8 bases. Germline V gene sequence: CDR1 MGHRA, CDR2 YSYEKL. V dropped 3 bases and J dropped 2; count of bases not matched to a gene: 2. The CDR3 consists of 15 residues. The CDR3 loop is CASSQAGGNTGELFF. For the CDR3, the DNA is TGCGCCAGCAGCCAGGCGGGGGGTAACACCGGGGAGCTGTTTTTT.

The chain is built from TRBV5-4 and TRBJ1-1, with TRBD1 identical over 8 bases. CDR3 length equals 14 residues. V lost 3 bases, J lost 6 bases, and 7 bases stayed unmatched. Per the germline V gene, CDR1 is SGHNT and CDR2 is YYREEE (reference sequence). CDR3 coding DNA: TGTGCCAGCAGCTCAAACACAGGGGGGCCTGAAGCTTTCTTT. Protein: CASSSNTGGPEAFF.

The chain carries TRBV7-2 and TRBJ2-2; TRBD2 agrees at 8 bases. Trimming took 5 bases from V and 4 from J; bases not matched to a gene: 9. Looked up from germline, CDR1 is SGHTA and CDR2 is FQGNSA. The CDR3 is made up of 16 amino acids. This CDR3 is CASSPRLAGRTGELFF. CDR3 DNA sequence: TGTGCCAGCAGCCCGCGTTTAGCGGGGCGCACCGGGGAGCTGTTTTTT.

The CDR3, as DNA: TGTGCCAGCAGCCTCAGTATAAGCTCTGGGGCCAACGTCCTGACTTTC. It yields the protein CASSLSISSGANVLTF. This sequence joins TRBV7-9 and TRBJ2-6; D gene unclear. CDR1 and CDR2 from the germline V gene are SEHNR and FQNEAQ (reference sequence). The germline V and J ends were trimmed by 5 bases and 0 bases, with 11 bases remaining between them. The CDR3 spans 16 residues.

The rearrangement joins TRBV18 to TRBJ2-3; D unresolved. The CDR3 is made up of 14 amino acids. The ends were cut back, 1 base at V and 4 bases at J, with 9 bases in the middle. Germline CDR1 and CDR2: KGHSH and LQKENI. CDR3: CASSPQPSADTQYF. DNA for the CDR3: TGTGCCAGCTCACCACAGCCGTCCGCAGATACGCAGTATTTT.

J is TRBJ1-2 and V is TRBV28, with D tentatively TRBD1 (6 bases). Germline loops: CDR1 MDHEN, CDR2 SYDVKM. The CDR3 has 15 residues. The V end was cut by 6 bases, the J end by 2 bases, with 16 bases between. The CDR3 is CASRHLDSPNYGYTF. The CDR3 coding sequence is TGTGCCAGCAGGCACCTGGACAGCCCAAACTATGGCTACACCTTC.

The chain carries TRBV2 and TRBJ1-1; perhaps TRBD1 as D (5 bases). This CDR3 spans 13 amino acids. The germline V gene has CDR1 SNHLY and CDR2 FYNNEI. V shed 8 bases and J shed 1 base, with 11 bases lying between them. For the CDR3, the DNA is TGTGCCAGCGGGACTGGGCCGAACACTGAAGCTTTCTTT. This sequence encodes CASGTGPNTEAFF.

The chain has TRBV18 and TRBJ1-6; 9 nucleotides agree with TRBD1. V dropped 0 bases and J dropped 11; count of bases not matched to a gene: 5. CDR3 length: 15 amino acids. Germline CDR1 KGHSH, CDR2 LQKENI. Here the CDR3 DNA reads TGTGCCAGCTCACCACCGGGACAGGGTAGGACACCCCTCCACTTT. Encoded protein: CASSPPGQGRTPLHF. Full variable domain (rest looked up from reference TRBV18 and TRBJ1-6): NAGVMQNPRHLVRRRGQEARLRCSPMKGHSHVYWYRQLPEEGLKFMVYLQKENIIDESGMPKERFSAEFPKEGPSILRIQQVVRGDSAAYFCASSPPGQGRTPLHFGNGTRLTVT.

This clone showed up just a few times. The V call is TRBV11-3, the J call TRBJ2-2, with unresolved D. Germline V lookup: CDR1 SGHNT, CDR2 YENEEA. The CDR3 is made up of 13 amino acids. V lost 1 base and J lost 5, with 5 bases in between. This chain's CDR3 is CASSLVQTGELFF. The CDR3 nucleotides read TGTGCCAGCAGCTTAGTCCAGACCGGGGAGCTGTTTTTT. Full variable domain (remainder filled in from reference TRBV11-3 and TRBJ2-2): EAGVVQSPRYKIIEKKQPVAFWCNPISGHNTLYWYLQNLGQGPELLIRYENEEAVDDSQLPKDRFSAERLKGVDSTLKIQPAELGDSAVYLCASSLVQTGELFFGEGSRLTVL.

This clone was observed many times. The chain uses TRBV6-4 and TRBJ1-1; 11 bases agree with TRBD1. The germline gives CDR1 MRHNA, CDR2 SNTAGT. This CDR3 has 14 amino acids. V trimming: 4 bases; J trimming: 4 bases; junction bases outside the gene matches: 2. CDR3 sequence: CASSAGTGGTEAFF. CDR3 sequence (DNA): TGTGCCAGCAGTGCCGGGACAGGGGGCACTGAAGCTTTCTTT.

This clone showed up just a few times. The V gene is TRBV10-3, the J gene TRBJ1-6; no definite D call. The CDR3 totals 14 residues. The V end lost 7 bases, the J end lost 5 bases, and 12 bases lay between the germline ends. In germline, CDR1 is ENHRY, CDR2 SYGVKD. The CDR3 bases are TGTGCCATCAAAACGGGGAGCGATAATTCACCCCTCCACTTT. This gives the protein CAIKTGSDNSPLHF.

The chain carries TRBV2 and TRBJ2-7; 8 bases match TRBD1. CDR1 and CDR2 (germline): SNHLY, FYNNEI. The V segment lost 4 bases and the J segment 1 base; nucleotides outside the gene matches: 6. The CDR3 is 15 amino acids. The CDR3 is CASSVRQGSSYEQYF. In DNA, the CDR3 is TGTGCCAGCAGTGTGAGACAGGGGTCTTCCTACGAGCAGTACTTC.